This TCR beta chain is drawn from a study of Tregs in tolerant kidney transplant recipients. Study results and limitations: Findings come from small patient numbers and require larger validation.

CDR1 is SGHAT and CDR2 is FQNNGV in the germline V gene. Trimming cost V 4 bases and J 6 bases; bases outside gene matches: 10. The CDR3 is 17 residues long. Worth noting for this clone: The target antigen is unknown.

Thawed PBMCs were FACS-sorted into unstimulated CD4+CD25+CD127- regulatory T cells, CD4+CD25- non-regulatory cells, CD4 and CD8 cells. Some clones are missing from TCRdb's copy, which holds only in-frame ones; the method was immunoSEQ multiplex PCR. The data show around 230,000 clones, with around 82% seen just once and about 0.68% held by the top ten. The TCR sequence derives from a human donor in good health. Specimen: CD4+ T cells from blood. The J gene is TRBJ2-1, the V gene TRBV11-2; 12 positions match TRBD2. The CDR3 DNA is TGTGCCAGCAGCTCAACCCTAGCGGGGGGGCCCGGCAATGAGCAGTTCTTC. As protein: CASSSTLAGGPGNEQFF.